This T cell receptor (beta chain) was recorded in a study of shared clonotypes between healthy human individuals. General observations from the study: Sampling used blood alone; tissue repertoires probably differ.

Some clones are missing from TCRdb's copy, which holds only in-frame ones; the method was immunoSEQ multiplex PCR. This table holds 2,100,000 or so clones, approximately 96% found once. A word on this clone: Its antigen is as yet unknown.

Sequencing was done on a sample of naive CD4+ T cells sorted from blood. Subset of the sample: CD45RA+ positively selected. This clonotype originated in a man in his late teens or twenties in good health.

CDR3 in amino acids: CASSLLLDEQFF. DNA for the CDR3: TGTGCCAGCAGCCTCCTCTTGGATGAGCAGTTCTTC. This chain links TRBV27 with TRBJ2-1; D gene unclear. Germline V lookup: CDR1 MNHEY, CDR2 SMNVEV (reference sequence). This CDR3 spans 12 amino acids. V was pared by 6 bases and J by 8 bases, with 11 bases between.